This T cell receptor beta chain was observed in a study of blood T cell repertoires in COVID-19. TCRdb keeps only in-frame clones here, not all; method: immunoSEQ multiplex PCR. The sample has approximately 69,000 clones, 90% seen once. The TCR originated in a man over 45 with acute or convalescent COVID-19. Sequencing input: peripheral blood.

CDR3 sequence reads: CASSSGAGGLGEQYF. The CDR3 DNA reads as TGTGCCAGCAGCTCTGGGGCAGGGGGCCTTGGGGAGCAGTACTTC. The chain links TRBV7-2 to TRBJ2-7, with 8 bases lining up with TRBD1. V dropped 4 bases and J dropped 7; count of bases not matched to a gene: 12. Germline lookup yields CDR1 SGHTA and CDR2 FQGNSA. The CDR3 loop spans 15 amino acids.